The sequence of this T cell receptor beta chain was determined in a study of control samples from healthy donors and cancer patients. Germline V gives CDR1 GTSNPN, CDR2 SVGIG (reference sequence). Trimming removed 2 bases at V and 7 bases at J, with 12 bases between. This CDR3 comprises 13 residues. Some clones are missing from TCRdb's copy, which holds only in-frame ones; the method was immunoSEQ multiplex PCR. This sample has 150,000 to 200,000 clones; 94% occur once, and the top ten carry 8.5%. The receptor comes from a woman in her 40s in good health. V and J are TRBV30 and TRBJ1-5; a weak D match, TRBD1 (6 bases). Source material: blood. The CDR3: CAWSRGARQPQHF. The CDR3 bases are TGTGCCTGGAGTAGGGGGGCAAGGCAGCCCCAGCATTTT. The variable domain in full, completed from reference TRBV30 and TRBJ1-5, reads SQTIHQWPATLVQPVGSPLSLECTVEGTSNPNLYWYRQAAGRGLQLLFYSVGIGQISSEVPQNLSASRPQDRQFILSSKKLLLSDSGFYLCAWSRGARQPQHFGDGTRLSIL.